This T cell receptor (beta chain) comes out of a study of blood T cell repertoires in COVID-19. Whole-study context: Collection of acute and convalescent COVID-19 samples took place in the United States, Italy and Spain. PBMCs, B-cell-depleted T cells, or T cells provided the cDNA or gDNA that made up the material.

Generated by immunoSEQ multiplex PCR, the TCRdb table keeps only in-frame clones and is missing some. The sample holds some 67,000 clones; about nine tenths are singletons and the top ten take around 5%. Germline values: CDR1 MGHDK, CDR2 SYGVNS. The V segment lost 6 bases and the J segment 5 bases; nucleotides outside the gene matches: 11. The CDR3 is made up of 15 amino acids. V usage is TRBV25-1 and J usage is TRBJ2-7; 9 bases line up with TRBD1. The clonotype was recovered from a woman between 18 and 29 years old with acute or convalescent COVID-19. Sequenced: peripheral blood. The CDR3 bases are TGTGCCAGCAGCGAGAGCGGGACAGGGTTCAACGAGCAGTACTTC. This translates into CASSESGTGFNEQYF.